This TCR beta chain emerged from a study of CD8+ T cells in alopecia areata. RNA was extracted and reverse transcribed into cDNA as the sequencing template. Profiled with immunoSEQ multiplex PCR; TCRdb holds only in-frame clones, not every one. The sample contains around 140,000 clones, approximately 87% of which appear only once. This CDR3 spans 16 amino acids. Germline assignment: CDR1 SGHTA and CDR2 FQGTGA. V lost 5 bases and J 7 bases, leaving 20 bases between the germline ends. The specimen comprised CD8+ T cells sorted from blood, sampled at week 0. This chain uses TRBV7-3 with TRBJ2-2; either TRBD1 or TRBD2 may supply D (5 bases each). The sequence was collected from a human donor with alopecia areata. The chain's CDR3 is CASSPGAYEGGGELFF. The CDR3 DNA reads as TGTGCCAGCAGCCCCGGGGCGTACGAAGGTGGCGGGGAGCTGTTTTTT.